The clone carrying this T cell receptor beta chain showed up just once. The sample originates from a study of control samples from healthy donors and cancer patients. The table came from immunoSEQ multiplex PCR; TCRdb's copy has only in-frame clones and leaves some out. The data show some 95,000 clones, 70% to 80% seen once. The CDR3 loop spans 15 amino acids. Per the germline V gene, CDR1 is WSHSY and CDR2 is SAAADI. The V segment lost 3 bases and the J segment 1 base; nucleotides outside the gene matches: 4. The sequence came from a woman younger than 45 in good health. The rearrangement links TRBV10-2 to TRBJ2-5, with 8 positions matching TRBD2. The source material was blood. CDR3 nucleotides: TGCGCCAGCAGTGAACACGGGGGGGCCCAAGAGACCCAGTACTTC. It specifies CASSEHGGAQETQYF.